Below, 16 T cell receptor beta chains from the same sample are listed, as sequenced in a study of T-cell reconstitution after alpha-beta-depleted transplantation in children. The library targeted TCRbeta and was prepared with unique molecular identifiers. TCRdb redid the calling of the PCR reads with MiXCR, one entry per CDR3 protein. Among around 93,000 distinct CDR3 sequences listed, roughly 8.3% were seen once. The sequencing here drew on PBMCs from the stem cell graft donor, taken from the stem cell graft. The receptors originated from a human donor who donated a stem cell graft to a child with congenital amegakaryocytic thrombocytopenia.

Many counts were recorded for this clonotype. The genes are TRBV6-5 and TRBJ2-7, with 9 bases lining up with TRBD1. Germline-derived CDR1 and CDR2 are MNHEY and SVGAGI. CDR3 length equals 15 residues. The ends lost 0 bases at V and 5 bases at J; junction bases unmatched: 5. This chain's CDR3 is CASSYSRDRGNEQYF. The DNA for the CDR3 is TGTGCCAGCAGTTACTCGAGAGACAGGGGGAACGAGCAGTACTTC.

This clonotype was picked up many times. The V gene is TRBV20-1, the J gene TRBJ1-6; a weak D match, TRBD1 (5 bases). Germline CDR1 is DFQATT and CDR2 is SNEGSKA (reference sequence). The germline V and J ends were trimmed by 3 bases and 10 bases, with 13 bases remaining between them. The CDR3 loop spans 13 amino acids. CDR3 sequence reads: CSASRRGESPLHF. CDR3 coding DNA: TGCAGTGCTAGTAGGAGGGGCGAATCACCCCTCCACTTT.

This clonotype came up many times. The rearrangement links TRBV7-9 to TRBJ1-3, with D uncertain. The length of the CDR3 is 15 residues. The germline gives CDR1 SEHNR, CDR2 FQNEAQ (reference sequence). V dropped 3 bases and J dropped 0 bases, with 9 bases sitting between them. The CDR3 region is CASSLGESSGNTIYF. The CDR3 nucleotides read TGTGCCAGCAGCTTGGGAGAGAGCTCTGGAAACACCATATATTTT.

This clonotype was counted many times. V and J are TRBV6-5 and TRBJ2-7, with D uncertain. Looked up from germline, CDR1 is MNHEY and CDR2 is SVGAGI. This CDR3 has 13 residues. V lost 5 bases, J lost 4 bases, and 12 bases lay in between. The CDR3: CASSTIARYEQYF. The CDR3 DNA is TGTGCCAGCAGTACAATCGCCCGGTACGAGCAGTACTTC.

The V call is TRBV7-9, the J call TRBJ2-1; 9 nucleotides line up with TRBD1. The junction had 12 bases not matched to a gene; V was cut back by 5 bases and J by 7 bases. Germline V gene data show CDR1 as SEHNR and CDR2 as FQNEAQ (reference sequence). This CDR3 has 16 residues. CDR3 region: CASSPGGQGGMNEQFF. CDR3 DNA: TGTGCCAGCAGCCCAGGGGGACAGGGAGGAATGAATGAGCAGTTCTTC.

This clonotype was observed at least ten times. This chain uses TRBV7-2 with TRBJ1-1; D remains ambiguous. The CDR3 runs to 17 residues. Trimming removed 1 base from V and 4 bases from J, with 19 bases in between. The germline CDR1 and CDR2 sequences are SGHTA and FQGNSA. The CDR3 DNA reads as TGTGCCAGCAGCTTAGGAGGCGGCGTGGGCAGGTCCACTGAAGCTTTCTTT. As protein: CASSLGGGVGRSTEAFF.

In the case of this clonotype: A junction end diverges from the germline sequence, so it may reflect a read error. CDR3 protein: CASRHRLNTEAFF. The DNA of the CDR3 is TGTGCCAGCCGTCACAGACTAAACACTGAAGCTTTCTTC. The chain is built from TRBV7-2 and TRBJ1-1; D gene unclear. Germline-derived CDR1 and CDR2 are SGHTA and FQGNSA. The CDR3 spans 13 residues.

The chain recombines TRBV4-2 with TRBJ2-7; 14 nucleotides agree with TRBD2. V was pared by 0 bases and J by 0 bases, with 7 bases of the junction left unmatched. This CDR3 has 19 residues. Germline V CDR1 and CDR2: LGHNA, YNFKEQ. The CDR3 DNA is TGTGCCAGCAGCCAAGACGGGACTAGCGGGAGTCCAAGCTCCTACGAGCAGTACTTC. Protein sequence: CASSQDGTSGSPSSYEQYF.

Many counts were recorded for this clonotype. The rearrangement joins TRBV5-1 to TRBJ2-7; perhaps TRBD1 as D (6 bases). This CDR3 contains 14 residues. Trimming stripped 3 bases from V and 2 bases from J, with 12 bases between. Looked up from germline, CDR1 is SGHRS and CDR2 is YFSETQ. In DNA form, the CDR3 reads TGCGCCAGCAGCTGGAACAGGGAACCCTACGAGCAGTACTTC. Protein: CASSWNREPYEQYF.

This clonotype was counted many times. V gene TRBV20-1 combines with J gene TRBJ2-1; 8 bases match TRBD2. CDR1 and CDR2 from the germline V gene are DFQATT and SNEGSKA (reference sequence). V lost 3 bases to trimming and J lost 14 bases; unmatched junction nucleotides: 6. There are 11 residues in the CDR3. CDR3 sequence (DNA): TGCAGTGCTAGCCGGGAGGGCCCGGAGTTCTTC. Translated, it gives CSASREGPEFF.

This clonotype was seen many times. CDR3 in amino acids: CSAARDRGNEQYF. In nucleotides, the CDR3 is TGCAGCGCCGCCAGGGACAGGGGTAACGAGCAGTACTTC. The rearrangement links TRBV29-1 to TRBJ2-7; TRBD1 agrees at 10 bases. This CDR3 region has 13 residues. Germline CDR1 SQVTM, CDR2 ANQGSEA. V gave up 7 bases and J gave up 5 bases; unmatched junction bases: 8.

Ten or more counts support this clonotype. The gene calls are TRBV6-5 and TRBJ2-7, with D tentatively TRBD1 (5 bases). The CDR3 length is 15 residues. Germline V gene data show CDR1 as MNHEY and CDR2 as SVGAGI. Trimming cost V 0 bases and J 1 base, with 10 bases left between them. The CDR3 nucleotides read TGTGCCAGCAGTTACTCACCAGGACAATCCTACGAGCAGTACTTC. It codes for CASSYSPGQSYEQYF.

This clonotype was counted at least ten times. The chain is built from TRBV7-8 and TRBJ2-1; 8 bases are shared with TRBD2. With 5 bases clipped from V and 7 bases from J, the junction kept 7 bases outside the gene matches. There are 14 residues in the CDR3. Looked up from germline, CDR1 is SGHVS and CDR2 is FQNEAQ. The CDR3 spells CASSQIAGINEQFF. The CDR3 DNA reads as TGTGCCAGCAGCCAAATAGCGGGAATTAATGAGCAGTTCTTC.

Ten or more counts support this clonotype. V is TRBV12-3 or TRBV12-4 and J is TRBJ1-1; a weak D match, TRBD1 (5 bases). The V gene lost 6 bases and the J gene lost 5 bases, with 16 bases spanning the gap. CDR3 length: 14 residues. The CDR3 DNA reads as TGTGCCAGCAGCCCAACCGGGGGATGGACTGAAGCTTTCTTT. Encoded protein: CASSPTGGWTEAFF.

This sequence joins TRBV11-2 and TRBJ2-5; TRBD2 matches 9 bases. This CDR3 region has 15 residues. Trimming at V came to 5 bases and at J to 4 bases, leaving 8 bases not matched to a gene. The V gene's germline CDR1 is SGHAT and CDR2 FQNNGV. The CDR3 loop is CASSRAGAGGETQYF. The CDR3, as DNA: TGTGCCAGCAGCCGAGCGGGAGCGGGAGGAGAGACCCAGTACTTC.

This clonotype was counted ten times or more. The V and J genes are TRBV4-1 and TRBJ1-6; TRBD1 aligns across 8 bases. The CDR3 runs to 15 residues. From germline, CDR1 is MGHRA and CDR2 YSYEKL. The ends lost 4 bases at V and 5 bases at J; junction bases unmatched: 4. The CDR3 nucleotides are TGCGCCAGCAGCCCCGGACAGGGACATAATTCACCCCTCCACTTT. It translates to CASSPGQGHNSPLHF.